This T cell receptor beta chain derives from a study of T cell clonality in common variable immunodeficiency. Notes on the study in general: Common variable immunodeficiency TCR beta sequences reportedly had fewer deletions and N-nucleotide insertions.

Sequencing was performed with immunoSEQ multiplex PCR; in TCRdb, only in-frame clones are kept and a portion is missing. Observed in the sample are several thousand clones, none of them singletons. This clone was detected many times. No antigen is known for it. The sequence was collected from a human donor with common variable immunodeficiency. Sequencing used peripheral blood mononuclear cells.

This CDR3 is CASRREVGNTIYF. Partial CDR3 DNA: TGTGCCAGCAGGCGGGAGGTTGGAAACACC. This rearrangement joins TRBV7-2 to TRBJ1-3; D is unclear. Sequencing ends 3 residues short of the CDR3 end; the germline J gene provides the rest. Deletions cut 6 bases from V and 3 bases from J, with 9 bases between. There are 13 residues in the CDR3. Germline-derived CDR1 and CDR2 are SGHTA and FQGNSA.